These 11 T cell receptor beta chains originate from one sample sequenced in a study of cytomegalovirus exposure and HLA in healthy donors. The PCR had 60 Vbeta and 13 Jbeta primers. Only in-frame clones appear in the TCRdb table, and some are missing; sequencing was by immunoSEQ multiplex PCR. This sample has nearly 100,000 clones, with 70% to 80% found just once. The sample consisted of PBMCs. The receptors shown here come from a woman aged 60-75 years in good health and CMV-seropositive.

J is TRBJ2-2 and V is TRBV29-1; D uncertain. Looked up from germline, CDR1 is SQVTM and CDR2 is ANQGSEA. With 4 bases removed from V and 8 bases from J, the gap between germline ends came to 14 bases. This CDR3 is built from 13 residues. Here the CDR3 DNA reads TGCAGCGTTGCCATCAGCGAGGTGGGGGAGCTGTTTTTT. Its protein product is CSVAISEVGELFF.

The chain couples TRBV19 to TRBJ2-7, with TRBD2 identical over 9 bases. The trim removed 1 base at V and 6 bases at J, leaving 7 bases unmatched. The CDR3 consists of 15 residues. CDR1 is LNHDA, CDR2 SQIVND, per germline (reference sequence). The CDR3 DNA reads TGTGCCAGTAGTATAGCCCCTCGCGGGAGGGCCGAGCAGTACTTC. It is translated as CASSIAPRGRAEQYF.

This clone has more than one count but fewer than ten. The chain uses TRBV10-1 and TRBJ1-4; 10 nucleotides agree with TRBD1. J gave up 5 bases and V 6 bases, and 0 bases lay outside the gene matches. The germline V gene encodes CDR1 WNHNN and CDR2 SYGVQD (reference sequence). There are 13 residues in the CDR3. The chain's CDR3 is CASRDRGNEKLFF. CDR3 nucleotides: TGCGCCAGCAGGGACAGGGGGAATGAAAAACTGTTTTTT.

The V call is TRBV6-1, the J call TRBJ1-1; D is unresolved. The ends were cut back, 0 bases at V and 4 bases at J, with 9 bases in the middle. Germline loops: CDR1 MNHNS, CDR2 SASEGT. The CDR3 consists of 14 residues. CDR3 DNA: TGTGCCAGCAGTGAAGCCGGCTCGGGCACTGAAGCTTTCTTT. Protein: CASSEAGSGTEAFF.

The chain couples TRBV6-5 to TRBJ2-5; D is unresolved. The CDR3 has 13 amino acids. Germline CDR1 reads MNHEY; CDR2 reads SVGAGI. The V gene lost 4 bases and the J gene lost 5 bases, with 11 bases spanning the gap. The CDR3 is CASSSEWAETQYF. In DNA, the CDR3 is TGTGCCAGCAGTTCGGAATGGGCGGAGACCCAGTACTTC.

V usage is TRBV11-2 and J usage is TRBJ2-7, with 7 nucleotides matching TRBD1. Germline lookup yields CDR1 SGHAT and CDR2 FQNNGV. The CDR3 sequence is 16 residues long. Unmatched junction bases numbered 8, after V lost 1 base and J lost 2 bases. The CDR3 sequence: CASSLAGQKSTYEQYF. CDR3 nucleotide sequence: TGTGCCAGCAGCTTAGCGGGACAGAAGTCGACCTACGAGCAGTACTTC.

V is TRBV28 and J is TRBJ2-7; possibly TRBD2 for D (6 bases). Germline assignment: CDR1 MDHEN and CDR2 SYDVKM. The CDR3 consists of 15 residues. Trimming removed 3 bases at V and 3 bases at J, with 15 bases between. CDR3 amino acids: CASSFPGVPVYEQYF. The CDR3 region has the DNA TGTGCCAGCAGTTTTCCGGGGGTGCCTGTCTACGAGCAGTACTTC.

This clone has only a few counts. V usage is TRBV29-1 and J usage is TRBJ2-1; the D gene is possibly TRBD2 (6 bases). CDR1 is SQVTM and CDR2 is ANQGSEA in the germline V gene. V was clipped by 7 bases and J by 5 bases, with 24 bases between them. This CDR3 has 16 amino acids. CDR3 protein: CSAQNGGALLNNEQFF. In DNA, the CDR3 is TGCAGCGCCCAAAACGGGGGAGCACTGTTAAACAATGAGCAGTTCTTC.

This clone has more than one count but fewer than ten. The rearrangement uses TRBV4-1 and TRBJ1-1, with a weak D call TRBD1 (6 bases). V gave up 1 base and J gave up 0 bases, with 6 bases separating them. In germline, CDR1 is MGHRA, CDR2 YSYEKL. The CDR3 consists of 14 residues. The CDR3 coding sequence is TGCGCCAGCAGCCAAGGACAGGTGAACACTGAAGCTTTCTTT. It translates to CASSQGQVNTEAFF.

The J gene is TRBJ1-2, the V gene TRBV6-5; no clear D. V was pared by 4 bases and J by 4 bases, with 10 bases between. The CDR3 is made up of 13 amino acids. The germline CDR1 and CDR2 sequences are MNHEY and SVGAGI. The chain's CDR3 is CASSLSEFYGYTF. CDR3 nucleotide sequence: TGTGCCAGCAGTTTGTCGGAGTTCTATGGCTACACCTTC.

The chain joins TRBV18 to TRBJ2-1; no clear D gene. Per germline, CDR1 KGHSH and CDR2 LQKENI. The CDR3 is 15 amino acids. V lost 1 base and J 6 bases, leaving 13 bases between the germline ends. The CDR3 DNA is TGTGCCAGCTCACCACTCCTAGTTCCCTCCAATGAGCAGTTCTTC. Translating it yields CASSPLLVPSNEQFF. Complete variable domain (other parts from reference TRBV18 and TRBJ2-1): NAGVMQNPRHLVRRRGQEARLRCSPMKGHSHVYWYRQLPEEGLKFMVYLQKENIIDESGMPKERFSAEFPKEGPSILRIQQVVRGDSAAYFCASSPLLVPSNEQFFGPGTRLTVL.